These T cell receptor beta chains were read from a single sample in a study of cytomegalovirus exposure and HLA in healthy donors. Using immunoSEQ multiplex PCR, the repertoire was profiled, and TCRdb retains in-frame clones only, with some absent. This table has around 150,000 clones, approximately 79% appearing once. Material: PBMCs. These receptors were collected from a man aged 50 to 60 in good health and CMV-seropositive. Both conserved end residues are part of each CDR3. D genes are given only for firm matches. Size is stated for part of the rows, as once, few or many counts, or as a class when the clone is expanded.

J gene: TRBJ2-5; V gene: TRBV18; D gene: TRBD2; clone size: few; CDR3 protein: CASSPPGGRKETQYF; CDR3 DNA: TGTGCCAGCTCACCGCCGGGGGGGCGCAAAGAGACCCAGTACTTC
J gene: TRBJ2-7; V gene: TRBV6-6; D gene: TRBD2; clone size: .; CDR3 protein: CASSYSGLAGEQYF; CDR3 DNA: TGTGCCAGCAGTTACTCGGGACTAGCTGGCGAGCAGTACTTC
J gene: TRBJ2-2; V gene: TRBV5-6; D gene: .; clone size: .; CDR3 protein: CASSFLFSGELFF; CDR3 DNA: TGTGCCAGCAGCTTTCTATTTTCCGGGGAGCTGTTTTTT
J gene: TRBJ1-1; V gene: TRBV7-9; D gene: .; clone size: .; CDR3 protein: CASSVDRSGNENEAFF; CDR3 DNA: TGTGCCAGCAGCGTTGACAGGTCCGGAAATGAGAATGAAGCTTTCTTT
J gene: TRBJ2-3; V gene: TRBV30; D gene: TRBD2; clone size: .; CDR3 protein: CAWSRLRGGRVGDTQYF; CDR3 DNA: TGTGCCTGGAGTAGGCTTAGGGGAGGGAGAGTAGGAGATACGCAGTATTTT
J gene: TRBJ2-3; V gene: TRBV6-1; D gene: .; clone size: .; CDR3 protein: CASTQGGAAHTQYF; CDR3 DNA: TGTGCCAGCACCCAAGGTGGGGCCGCCCATACGCAGTATTTT
J gene: TRBJ2-1; V gene: TRBV7-9; D gene: .; clone size: .; CDR3 protein: CASSPLVRSGPNEQFF; CDR3 DNA: TGTGCCAGCAGCCCGCTTGTCCGCTCAGGCCCAAATGAGCAGTTCTTC
J gene: TRBJ1-2; V gene: TRBV7-6; D gene: TRBD1; clone size: few; CDR3 protein: CASSPGTVNYGYTF; CDR3 DNA: TGTGCCAGCAGCCCCGGGACAGTGAACTATGGCTACACCTTC
J gene: TRBJ1-6; V gene: TRBV4-1; D gene: .; clone size: .; CDR3 protein: CASSQGQRNSPLHF; CDR3 DNA: TGCGCCAGCAGCCAAGGACAGAGAAATTCACCCCTCCACTTT
J gene: TRBJ1-2; V gene: TRBV5-1; D gene: .; clone size: .; CDR3 protein: CASSNGLPIGYTF; CDR3 DNA: TGCGCCAGCAGCAACGGTCTTCCTATTGGCTACACCTTC
J gene: TRBJ1-5; V gene: TRBV18; D gene: TRBD1; clone size: .; CDR3 protein: CASSLNWDRVGQPQHF; CDR3 DNA: TGTGCCAGCTCACTCAACTGGGACAGGGTAGGTCAGCCCCAGCATTTT
J gene: TRBJ2-7; V gene: TRBV2; D gene: .; clone size: .; CDR3 protein: CASSADSPYEQYF; CDR3 DNA: TGTGCCAGCAGCGCTGACAGCCCCTACGAGCAGTACTTC
J gene: TRBJ1-6; V gene: TRBV27; D gene: .; clone size: .; CDR3 protein: CASRGGPSGSSYNSPLHF; CDR3 DNA: TGTGCCAGCAGGGGAGGGCCTTCGGGAAGCTCCTATAATTCACCCCTCCACTTT
J gene: TRBJ1-4; V gene: TRBV7-9; D gene: .; clone size: .; CDR3 protein: CSSSLRGGGNNEKLFF; CDR3 DNA: TGTTCCAGCAGCTTGAGGGGGGGCGGGAATAATGAAAAACTGTTTTTT
J gene: TRBJ2-3; V gene: TRBV11-2; D gene: TRBD1; clone size: .; CDR3 protein: CASSLSDRGGTDTQYF; CDR3 DNA: TGTGCCAGCAGCTTAAGCGACAGGGGAGGTACAGATACGCAGTATTTT
J gene: TRBJ1-5; V gene: TRBV10-3; D gene: .; clone size: .; CDR3 protein: CAIRAAGGGQPQHF; CDR3 DNA: TGTGCCATCAGGGCAGCGGGGGGGGGTCAGCCCCAGCATTTT
J gene: TRBJ1-5; V gene: TRBV6-6; D gene: TRBD1; clone size: .; CDR3 protein: CASSLQPGQGGQPQHF; CDR3 DNA: TGTGCCAGCAGTCTACAACCGGGACAGGGAGGACAGCCCCAGCATTTT
J gene: TRBJ2-5; V gene: TRBV7-9; D gene: .; clone size: once; CDR3 protein: CSSSLFSNYQETQYF; CDR3 DNA: TGTTCCAGCAGCTTATTCTCGAACTACCAAGAGACCCAGTACTTC
J gene: TRBJ1-5; V gene: TRBV5-1; D gene: TRBD1; clone size: .; CDR3 protein: CASSLGGTGGGQPQHF; CDR3 DNA: TGCGCCAGCAGCTTGGGAGGGACAGGGGGCGGTCAGCCCCAGCATTTT
J gene: TRBJ2-7; V gene: TRBV15; D gene: .; clone size: few; CDR3 protein: CATSRDQNPYYEQYF; CDR3 DNA: TGTGCCACCAGCAGAGATCAGAACCCGTACTACGAGCAGTACTTC
J gene: TRBJ1-5; V gene: TRBV10-3; D gene: TRBD1; clone size: .; CDR3 protein: CAIKQGENQPQHF; CDR3 DNA: TGTGCCATTAAACAGGGGGAGAATCAGCCCCAGCATTTT
J gene: TRBJ1-5; V gene: TRBV19; D gene: .; clone size: .; CDR3 protein: CASSKGGLYGGNQPQHF; CDR3 DNA: TGTGCCAGTAGTAAGGGGGGACTATACGGAGGCAATCAGCCCCAGCATTTT
J gene: TRBJ1-5; V gene: TRBV6-5; D gene: TRBD1; clone size: .; CDR3 protein: CASTQAGGGQPQHF; CDR3 DNA: TGTGCCAGCACGCAGGCAGGGGGTGGTCAGCCCCAGCATTTT
J gene: TRBJ2-4; V gene: TRBV21-1; D gene: .; clone size: .; CDR3 protein: CASSKGTGAKNIQYF; CDR3 DNA: TGTGCCAGCAGCAAAGGGACAGGGGCCAAAAACATTCAGTACTTC
J gene: TRBJ2-2; V gene: TRBV5-6; D gene: TRBD2; clone size: .; CDR3 protein: CASSLVREGPGELFF; CDR3 DNA: TGTGCCAGCAGCTTGGTTCGGGAGGGCCCCGGGGAGCTGTTTTTT
J gene: TRBJ2-2; V gene: TRBV6-5; D gene: TRBD1; clone size: .; CDR3 protein: CASSGQGNTGELFF; CDR3 DNA: TGTGCCAGCAGTGGACAGGGGAACACCGGGGAGCTGTTTTTT
J gene: TRBJ1-1; V gene: TRBV19; D gene: .; clone size: .; CDR3 protein: CASSAHRATRDTEAFF; CDR3 DNA: TGTGCCAGTAGTGCCCACAGGGCTACAAGGGACACTGAAGCTTTCTTT
J gene: TRBJ1-2; V gene: TRBV28; D gene: .; clone size: few; CDR3 protein: CASSSTEIYGYTF; CDR3 DNA: TGTGCCAGCAGTTCGACAGAGATCTATGGCTACACCTTC
J gene: TRBJ2-1; V gene: TRBV5-4; D gene: .; clone size: .; CDR3 protein: CASSSNQNNEQFF; CDR3 DNA: TGTGCCAGCAGCTCAAACCAGAACAATGAGCAGTTCTTC
J gene: TRBJ2-1; V gene: TRBV5-1; D gene: .; clone size: .; CDR3 protein: CASSLDVPPSSYNEQFF; CDR3 DNA: TGCGCCAGCAGCTTGGATGTACCGCCGAGCTCCTACAATGAGCAGTTCTTC
J gene: TRBJ2-1; V gene: TRBV5-1; D gene: TRBD2; clone size: .; CDR3 protein: CASSFGTSGRRGEQFF; CDR3 DNA: TGCGCCAGCAGCTTTGGGACTAGCGGGAGAAGGGGTGAGCAGTTCTTC
J gene: TRBJ2-7; V gene: TRBV4-1; D gene: TRBD2; clone size: .; CDR3 protein: CASSQREYPYEQYF; CDR3 DNA: TGCGCCAGCAGCCAGCGGGAGTACCCCTACGAGCAGTACTTC
J gene: TRBJ2-1; V gene: TRBV6-5; D gene: TRBD2; clone size: few; CDR3 protein: CASSYGTSGINEQFF; CDR3 DNA: TGTGCCAGCAGTTACGGGACTAGCGGGATCAATGAGCAGTTCTTC
J gene: TRBJ2-1; V gene: TRBV1; D gene: .; clone size: .; CDR3 protein: CTSSQDRGPLTGGSYNEQFF; CDR3 DNA: TGCACCAGCAGCCAAGATCGGGGACCTCTCACGGGGGGCTCCTACAATGAGCAGTTCTTC
J gene: TRBJ1-2; V gene: TRBV10-3; D gene: .; clone size: few; CDR3 protein: CAISEADGYTF; CDR3 DNA: TGTGCCATCAGTGAGGCAGATGGCTACACCTTC
J gene: TRBJ2-1; V gene: TRBV5-1; D gene: TRBD2; clone size: .; CDR3 protein: CASSPLGLVGDEQFF; CDR3 DNA: TGCGCCAGCAGCCCCCTGGGACTAGTGGGGGATGAGCAGTTCTTC
J gene: TRBJ2-7; V gene: TRBV5-1; D gene: TRBD2; clone size: .; CDR3 protein: CASSHGATSGRYEQYF; CDR3 DNA: TGCGCCAGCAGTCATGGGGCCACTAGCGGGAGATACGAGCAGTACTTC
J gene: TRBJ1-1; V gene: TRBV18; D gene: TRBD1; clone size: .; CDR3 protein: CASSPGQGGTEAFF; CDR3 DNA: TGTGCCAGCTCACCGGGGCAGGGGGGAACTGAAGCTTTCTTT
J gene: TRBJ1-1; V gene: TRBV6-1; D gene: .; clone size: few; CDR3 protein: CASSDLRGNTEAFF; CDR3 DNA: TGTGCCAGCAGTGACCTCCGGGGAAACACTGAAGCTTTCTTT
J gene: TRBJ2-3; V gene: TRBV5-1; D gene: .; clone size: .; CDR3 protein: CASSLGQLTDTQYF; CDR3 DNA: TGCGCCAGCAGCTTGGGACAGCTTACAGATACGCAGTATTTT
J gene: TRBJ2-2; V gene: TRBV28; D gene: TRBD1; clone size: .; CDR3 protein: CASSLPKAGTDDTGELFF; CDR3 DNA: TGTGCCAGCAGTTTGCCTAAGGCAGGGACAGACGACACCGGGGAGCTGTTTTTT
J gene: TRBJ1-4; V gene: TRBV7-9; D gene: .; clone size: few; CDR3 protein: CASSHGGPDEKLFF; CDR3 DNA: TGTGCCAGCAGCCACGGGGGGCCGGATGAAAAACTGTTTTTT
J gene: TRBJ2-3; V gene: TRBV18; D gene: TRBD1; clone size: .; CDR3 protein: CASSPTGFADTQYF; CDR3 DNA: TGTGCCAGCTCACCGACAGGGTTTGCAGATACGCAGTATTTT
J gene: TRBJ2-7; V gene: TRBV1; D gene: .; clone size: few; CDR3 protein: CTSSPGRRTYEQYF; CDR3 DNA: TGCACCAGCAGCCCCGGGAGGAGGACCTACGAGCAGTACTTC